What follows is one TCR beta chain and its context. The V end lost 3 bases, the J end lost 8 bases, and 19 bases lay between the germline ends. The CDR3 loop spans 15 amino acids. From germline, CDR1 is MRHNA and CDR2 SNTAGT. The record originates from a study of OX40 agonist ivuxolimab in advanced cancers. The repertoire was sequenced with immunoSEQ multiplex PCR; TCRdb's copy has only in-frame clones and lacks some. The sample includes fewer than 55,000 clones, approximately 92% seen only once; the top ten take about a tenth. The chain carries TRBV6-4 and TRBJ1-2; TRBD1 might be the D (5 bases). The starting material was CD4+ or CD8+ T cells sorted from blood, obtained in a trial of the OX40 agonist ivuxolimab. This clonotype was sampled from an adult with an advanced solid tumor such as melanoma, head and neck, liver or kidney cancer. This CDR3 is CASSELAGQLGGYTF. The CDR3 coding sequence is TGTGCCAGCAGTGAATTGGCAGGGCAACTTGGCGGCTACACCTTC.